A selection of T cell receptor beta chains follows, all from one sample in a study of cytomegalovirus exposure and HLA in healthy donors. The protocol was immunoSEQ multiplex PCR, while the TCRdb copy is restricted to in-frame clones and leaves out a portion. The sample shows 40,000 to 55,000 clones, 60% to 70% of them seen only once. The material sequenced was PBMCs. The receptor set was obtained from a man between 60 and 75 years old in good health and CMV-seropositive. CDR3s include the opening cysteine and the closing phenylalanine or tryptophan. Fields, in order: V gene, J gene, clone size, D gene, CDR3 protein, CDR3 DNA. The D gene is left open where the match is weak. Where a row states a size, it is once, few, many or the class of an expanded clone; other rows omit it.

v_call: TRBV4-3
j_call: TRBJ1-4
clone_size: NA
d_call: NA
cdr3_aa: CASSQVGRSNEKLFF
cdr3_nt: TGCGCCAGCAGCCAAGTAGGGAGGTCTAATGAAAAACTGTTTTTT

v_call: TRBV7-6
j_call: TRBJ2-7
clone_size: NA
d_call: TRBD2
cdr3_aa: CASSRDYSSYEQYF
cdr3_nt: TGTGCCAGCAGCAGGGACTACAGCTCCTACGAGCAGTACTTC

v_call: TRBV7-9
j_call: TRBJ2-1
clone_size: few
d_call: TRBD2
cdr3_aa: CASSEAGATGWQFF
cdr3_nt: TGTGCCAGCAGCGAAGCGGGAGCTACGGGTTGGCAGTTCTTC

v_call: TRBV27
j_call: TRBJ2-7
clone_size: NA
d_call: NA
cdr3_aa: CASSLGVPGEQYF
cdr3_nt: TGTGCCAGCAGTTTAGGAGTCCCGGGCGAGCAGTACTTC

v_call: TRBV6-1
j_call: TRBJ2-5
clone_size: NA
d_call: NA
cdr3_aa: CASSSDTLLQETQYF
cdr3_nt: TGTGCCAGCAGTTCTGACACCCTTCTACAAGAGACCCAGTACTTC

v_call: TRBV10-3
j_call: TRBJ2-7
clone_size: NA
d_call: TRBD1
cdr3_aa: CAISEAFWDREDEQYF
cdr3_nt: TGTGCCATCAGTGAGGCGTTTTGGGACAGGGAGGACGAGCAGTACTTC

v_call: TRBV28
j_call: TRBJ1-1
clone_size: NA
d_call: NA
cdr3_aa: CASISPPGNAFF
cdr3_nt: TGTGCCAGCATATCACCCCCGGGGAATGCTTTCTTT

v_call: TRBV11-2
j_call: TRBJ2-3
clone_size: NA
d_call: TRBD2
cdr3_aa: CASSLLAGVGDTQYF
cdr3_nt: TGTGCCAGCAGCTTACTAGCGGGAGTCGGAGATACGCAGTATTTT

v_call: TRBV7-6
j_call: TRBJ2-7
clone_size: NA
d_call: TRBD2
cdr3_aa: CASSVSSGNIYEQYF
cdr3_nt: TGTGCCAGCAGTGTCTCTAGCGGGAATATCTACGAGCAGTACTTC

v_call: TRBV11-2
j_call: TRBJ1-1
clone_size: once
d_call: NA
cdr3_aa: CASSPLWTPLEAFF
cdr3_nt: TGTGCCAGCAGCCCCCTCTGGACACCACTTGAAGCTTTCTTT

v_call: TRBV28
j_call: TRBJ1-1
clone_size: NA
d_call: TRBD1
cdr3_aa: CASSLDRGRTEAFF
cdr3_nt: TGTGCCAGCAGTTTGGACAGGGGACGGACTGAAGCTTTCTTT

v_call: TRBV5-1
j_call: TRBJ2-7
clone_size: NA
d_call: TRBD2
cdr3_aa: CASSQNPGLAAYEQYF
cdr3_nt: TGCGCCAGCAGTCAAAATCCGGGACTAGCGGCCTACGAGCAGTACTTC

v_call: TRBV4-3
j_call: TRBJ2-1
clone_size: NA
d_call: NA
cdr3_aa: CASSQDMASEYNEQFF
cdr3_nt: TGCGCCAGCAGCCAAGATATGGCTAGCGAGTACAATGAGCAGTTCTTC

v_call: TRBV5-1
j_call: TRBJ2-5
clone_size: NA
d_call: NA
cdr3_aa: CASSLGGSGQETQYF
cdr3_nt: TGCGCCAGCAGCTTGGGCGGTAGCGGCCAAGAGACCCAGTACTTC

v_call: TRBV4-1
j_call: TRBJ2-1
clone_size: NA
d_call: NA
cdr3_aa: CASSTTGQRNEQFF
cdr3_nt: TGCGCCAGCAGCACTACCGGACAGCGCAATGAGCAGTTCTTC

v_call: TRBV7-9
j_call: TRBJ2-3
clone_size: NA
d_call: TRBD2
cdr3_aa: CASSSQLADTQYF
cdr3_nt: TGTGCCAGCAGCTCCCAACTAGCGGATACGCAGTATTTT

v_call: TRBV5-8
j_call: TRBJ2-7
clone_size: NA
d_call: NA
cdr3_aa: CASSFRSPAYEQYF
cdr3_nt: TGTGCCAGCAGCTTTCGGAGCCCCGCCTACGAGCAGTACTTC

v_call: TRBV11-1
j_call: TRBJ2-1
clone_size: NA
d_call: TRBD2
cdr3_aa: CASSPREGQYNEQFF
cdr3_nt: TGTGCCAGCAGCCCACGGGAGGGCCAGTACAATGAGCAGTTCTTC

v_call: TRBV11-2
j_call: TRBJ2-3
clone_size: NA
d_call: NA
cdr3_aa: CASSPSVDTQYF
cdr3_nt: TGTGCCAGCAGCCCTAGCGTAGATACGCAGTATTTT

v_call: TRBV5-4
j_call: TRBJ2-7
clone_size: NA
d_call: NA
cdr3_aa: CASSPDMLGEQYF
cdr3_nt: TGTGCCAGCAGCCCGGACATGTTGGGGGAGCAGTACTTC

v_call: TRBV4-2
j_call: TRBJ2-5
clone_size: NA
d_call: NA
cdr3_aa: CASSQDLRSLGETQYF
cdr3_nt: TGTGCCAGCAGCCAAGATCTAAGGAGTCTTGGAGAGACCCAGTACTTC

v_call: TRBV11-2
j_call: TRBJ1-2
clone_size: NA
d_call: TRBD1
cdr3_aa: CASSGTGGFNYGYTF
cdr3_nt: TGTGCCAGCAGCGGGACAGGGGGATTTAACTATGGCTACACCTTC

v_call: TRBV5-4
j_call: TRBJ2-3
clone_size: NA
d_call: TRBD2
cdr3_aa: CASSLGGGGYGVADTQYF
cdr3_nt: TGTGCCAGCAGCTTGGGCGGGGGGGGGTACGGTGTTGCAGATACGCAGTATTTT

v_call: TRBV9
j_call: TRBJ1-3
clone_size: NA
d_call: TRBD1
cdr3_aa: CASSFLTGSPSGNTIYF
cdr3_nt: TGTGCCAGCAGCTTTCTGACAGGGTCGCCCTCTGGAAACACCATATATTTT

v_call: TRBV11-2
j_call: TRBJ2-7
clone_size: few
d_call: NA
cdr3_aa: CASSAAYEQYF
cdr3_nt: TGTGCCAGCAGCGCGGCCTACGAGCAGTACTTC

v_call: TRBV5-1
j_call: TRBJ2-5
clone_size: NA
d_call: TRBD1
cdr3_aa: CASSRQGVLGETQYF
cdr3_nt: TGCGCCAGCAGCAGACAGGGGGTACTTGGGGAGACCCAGTACTTC

v_call: TRBV6-1
j_call: TRBJ1-2
clone_size: once
d_call: TRBD1
cdr3_aa: CASRDRDRAYGYTF
cdr3_nt: TGTGCCAGCAGAGACCGGGACAGGGCCTATGGCTACACCTTC

v_call: TRBV7-6
j_call: TRBJ1-2
clone_size: NA
d_call: TRBD1
cdr3_aa: CASSFGQGYGYTF
cdr3_nt: TGTGCCAGCAGCTTCGGACAGGGCTATGGCTACACCTTC

v_call: TRBV6-1
j_call: TRBJ2-7
clone_size: NA
d_call: TRBD2
cdr3_aa: CASGTSGIVHEQYF
cdr3_nt: TGTGCCAGCGGAACTAGCGGTATTGTCCACGAGCAGTACTTC

v_call: TRBV7-9
j_call: TRBJ2-3
clone_size: NA
d_call: TRBD2
cdr3_aa: CASSPGSGWDTQYF
cdr3_nt: TGTGCCAGCAGCCCCGGTAGCGGGTGGGATACGCAGTATTTT

v_call: TRBV4-3
j_call: TRBJ1-1
clone_size: NA
d_call: NA
cdr3_aa: CASSQGAVGGANTEAFF
cdr3_nt: TGCGCCAGCAGCCAAGGGGCCGTCGGGGGGGCCAACACTGAAGCTTTCTTT

v_call: TRBV11-3
j_call: TRBJ1-1
clone_size: NA
d_call: NA
cdr3_aa: CASSSSGVTEAFF
cdr3_nt: TGTGCCAGCAGTTCCAGCGGGGTGACTGAAGCTTTCTTT

v_call: TRBV29-1
j_call: TRBJ2-1
clone_size: NA
d_call: TRBD2
cdr3_aa: CSVPREGMVREQFF
cdr3_nt: TGCAGCGTCCCCCGGGAGGGGATGGTTCGTGAGCAGTTCTTC

v_call: TRBV6-1
j_call: TRBJ1-1
clone_size: once
d_call: TRBD1
cdr3_aa: CASRYRGLGNTEAFF
cdr3_nt: TGTGCCAGCAGATACAGGGGGCTCGGAAACACTGAAGCTTTCTTT

v_call: TRBV7-2
j_call: TRBJ2-7
clone_size: NA
d_call: NA
cdr3_aa: CATALSLVYEQYF
cdr3_nt: TGTGCCACCGCTCTCTCACTGGTCTACGAGCAGTACTTC

v_call: TRBV19
j_call: TRBJ2-5
clone_size: NA
d_call: TRBD1
cdr3_aa: CASSITGTGVETQYF
cdr3_nt: TGTGCCAGTAGTATTACGGGGACAGGGGTAGAGACCCAGTACTTC

v_call: TRBV4-2
j_call: TRBJ2-1
clone_size: NA
d_call: TRBD2
cdr3_aa: CASSLTTSGVYEQFF
cdr3_nt: TGTGCCAGCAGCCTTACGACTAGCGGGGTATATGAGCAGTTCTTC

v_call: TRBV7-2
j_call: TRBJ2-3
clone_size: few
d_call: NA
cdr3_aa: CASSAERRDTQYF
cdr3_nt: TGTGCCAGCAGCGCTGAGAGAAGAGATACGCAGTATTTT

v_call: TRBV10-2
j_call: TRBJ2-1
clone_size: few
d_call: TRBD1
cdr3_aa: CASNSQGAYNEQFF
cdr3_nt: TGCGCCAGCAACTCACAGGGGGCCTACAATGAGCAGTTCTTC

v_call: TRBV5-1
j_call: TRBJ1-2
clone_size: once
d_call: TRBD1
cdr3_aa: CASSEVTGTYGYTF
cdr3_nt: TGCGCCAGCAGCGAAGTGACAGGGACCTATGGCTACACCTTC

v_call: TRBV4-3
j_call: TRBJ1-1
clone_size: NA
d_call: TRBD1
cdr3_aa: CASSQETGWTEAFF
cdr3_nt: TGCGCCAGCAGCCAGGAGACAGGGTGGACTGAAGCTTTCTTT

v_call: TRBV20-1
j_call: TRBJ2-7
clone_size: NA
d_call: NA
cdr3_aa: CSAMTSNEQYF
cdr3_nt: TGCAGTGCAATGACTAGTAACGAGCAGTACTTC

v_call: TRBV2
j_call: TRBJ1-1
clone_size: NA
d_call: NA
cdr3_aa: CASGRQDPVRDTEAFF
cdr3_nt: TGTGCCAGCGGACGACAGGATCCGGTGAGGGACACTGAAGCTTTCTTT

v_call: TRBV6-4
j_call: TRBJ1-1
clone_size: NA
d_call: TRBD1
cdr3_aa: CASSAPNPGQGSRTEAFF
cdr3_nt: TGTGCCAGCAGTGCCCCCAACCCGGGACAGGGAAGTAGGACTGAAGCTTTCTTT

v_call: TRBV7-3
j_call: TRBJ2-1
clone_size: few
d_call: TRBD2
cdr3_aa: CASSRTSGHIYNEQFF
cdr3_nt: TGTGCCAGCAGCCGCACTAGCGGACACATATACAATGAGCAGTTCTTC

v_call: TRBV5-1
j_call: TRBJ2-3
clone_size: NA
d_call: TRBD2
cdr3_aa: CASSLAVAGGVDTQYF
cdr3_nt: TGCGCCAGCAGCTTGGCAGTAGCGGGAGGAGTTGATACGCAGTATTTT

v_call: TRBV6-5
j_call: TRBJ2-5
clone_size: NA
d_call: TRBD1
cdr3_aa: CASSYRGQGARETQYF
cdr3_nt: TGTGCCAGCAGTTACCGGGGACAGGGGGCTCGGGAGACCCAGTACTTC

v_call: TRBV27
j_call: TRBJ1-1
clone_size: NA
d_call: TRBD1
cdr3_aa: CASSLRTGMNTEAFF
cdr3_nt: TGTGCCAGCAGTTTGAGGACAGGAATGAACACTGAAGCTTTCTTT

v_call: TRBV2
j_call: TRBJ1-2
clone_size: NA
d_call: TRBD1
cdr3_aa: CASSEDRTGSYTF
cdr3_nt: TGTGCCAGCAGTGAAGACCGGACAGGGAGCTACACCTTC

v_call: TRBV7-2
j_call: TRBJ1-5
clone_size: NA
d_call: NA
cdr3_aa: CASSFAGAGQPQHF
cdr3_nt: TGTGCCAGCAGCTTCGCAGGGGCCGGTCAGCCCCAGCATTTT